The 18 T cell receptor beta chains below come from one sample, sequenced in a study of regulatory T cells in long-lasting Graves disease. HTBI primers from iRepertoire and Arm-PCR of CDR3 regions yielded the TCR beta libraries. TCRdb redid the calling of the multiplex PCR reads with MiXCR, one entry per CDR3 protein. Counted here are 350,000 to 500,000 distinct CDR3 sequences, about 14% occurring once; the ten biggest clones make up roughly a sixth. Time point of the sample: newly diagnosed GD, antithyroid drugs for less than 3 months. From RNA extracted from PBMCs, the TCR library was made. The sample was also reused in another study, on T cells in Graves' hyperthyroidism and ophthalmopathy.

Sequenced here: peripheral blood mononuclear cells (PBMCs), sampled at new diagnosis, from a patient treated with antithyroid drugs. These receptors were taken from a woman between 45 and 65 years old with Graves disease.

The J gene is TRBJ2-5, the V gene TRBV10-2; no definite D call. Deletions cut 9 bases from V and 0 bases from J, with 11 bases between. Germline values: CDR1 WSHSY, CDR2 SAAADI. CDR3 length: 13 amino acids. The CDR3 loop is CASGNNYQETQYF. CDR3 nucleotides: TGCGCCAGTGGGAACAATTACCAAGAGACCCAGTACTTC.

This clonotype was recorded many times. This sequence joins TRBV12-3 or TRBV12-4 and TRBJ2-3; no firm D call. CDR3 length equals 14 residues. V was pared by 6 bases and J by 0 bases, with 10 bases between. The CDR3 DNA is TGTGCCAGCAGACCTCAGACTAGCACAGATACGCAGTATTTT. It yields the protein CASRPQTSTDTQYF.

This clonotype has ten or more counts. The genes are TRBV28 and TRBJ2-1; 11 positions match TRBD2. Germline values: CDR1 MDHEN, CDR2 SYDVKM. CDR3 length: 17 residues. V gave up 3 bases and J gave up 1 base; unmatched junction bases: 5. The CDR3 spells CASSLALAGGSYNEQFF. For the CDR3, the DNA is TGTGCCAGCAGTTTGGCGCTAGCGGGAGGATCCTACAATGAGCAGTTCTTC.

This clonotype was detected ten times or more. J is TRBJ2-1 and V is TRBV7-3; TRBD2 matches 7 bases. The CDR3 covers 16 residues. The germline gives CDR1 SGHTA, CDR2 FQGTGA. Losses at the gene ends were 2 bases for V and 9 bases for J; bases not matched to a gene: 13. CDR3 in amino acids: CASSLLSTSPFSEQFF. The CDR3, as DNA: TGTGCCAGCAGCTTACTCTCGACTAGCCCATTTTCTGAGCAGTTCTTC.

This chain uses TRBV29-1 with TRBJ2-1, with D perhaps being TRBD1 or TRBD2 (7 bases each). CDR1 and CDR2 (germline): SQVTM, ANQGSEA. The CDR3 extends over 15 amino acids. Between the trimmed V and J ends, which lost 2 bases and 0 bases, there was a span of 11 bases. For the CDR3, the DNA is TGCAGCGTTGAAAAGCGGGACAGCTCCTACAATGAGCAGTTCTTC. It encodes CSVEKRDSSYNEQFF.

The sample holds many counts of this clonotype. The chain is built from TRBV13 and TRBJ2-7; 10 bases are a match to TRBD2. The V gene's germline CDR1 is PRHDT and CDR2 FYEKMQ (reference sequence). Trimming cost V 5 bases and J 3 bases; bases outside gene matches: 7. CDR3 length: 15 residues. The CDR3 sequence is CASSPTGLADYEQYF. Written as DNA, the CDR3 is TGTGCCAGCAGCCCAACAGGACTAGCGGACTACGAGCAGTACTTC.

For this clonotype: With a much larger clone just one base away, this may be a read error. The CDR3 end shows no conserved phenylalanine or tryptophan, and so a read error is likely. The CDR3 sequence is CAISESGTGGSAFL. Written as DNA, the CDR3 is TGTGCCATCAGTGAGTCGGGGACAGGGGGCTCGGCTTTCCTT. The chain links TRBV10-3 to TRBJ1-1, with 12 bases lining up with TRBD1. Germline V gene data show CDR1 as ENHRY and CDR2 as SYGVKD. The CDR3 length is 14 residues. V shed 0 bases and J 11 bases; nucleotides not matched to a gene: 4.

This clonotype has at least ten counts. The chain employs TRBV3-1 and TRBJ2-7; TRBD2 aligns across 9 bases. The CDR3 is 14 residues long. Germline loops: CDR1 LGHDT, CDR2 YNNKEL (reference sequence). The junction had 4 bases not matched to a gene; V was cut back by 4 bases and J by 3 bases. DNA of the CDR3: TGTGCCAGCAGCCCTAGCGGGACCATCTACGAGCAGTACTTC. Residues: CASSPSGTIYEQYF.

The chain employs TRBV20-1 and TRBJ2-1; D might be TRBD2 (10 bases). Between the trimmed V and J ends, which lost 6 bases and 4 bases, there was a span of 19 bases. Germline V gene data show CDR1 as DFQATT and CDR2 as SNEGSKA (reference sequence). This CDR3 spans 15 amino acids. The CDR3 nucleotides are TGCAGTGCCACTAGCGGGACAGGGAATTACAATGAGCAGTTCTTC. It specifies CSATSGTGNYNEQFF.

The chain uses TRBV5-6 and TRBJ2-7; TRBD2 aligns across 7 bases. V was clipped by 0 bases and J by 3 bases; unmatched bases: 9. This CDR3 is built from 16 residues. CDR1 and CDR2 from the germline V gene are SGHDT and YYEEEE. CDR3 region: CASSLGLSGGVYEQYF. CDR3 DNA: TGTGCCAGCAGCTTGGGACTATCGGGAGGAGTCTACGAGCAGTACTTC.

This clonotype was found many times. The chain couples TRBV10-1 to TRBJ1-1; D remains ambiguous. Trimming cost V 6 bases and J 1 base, with 6 bases left between them. The CDR3 sequence is 12 residues long. The germline V gene encodes CDR1 WNHNN and CDR2 SYGVQD (reference sequence). CDR3 coding DNA: TGCGCCAGCAGAGGCACGAACACTGAAGCTTTCTTT. Amino acid sequence: CASRGTNTEAFF.

The rearrangement uses TRBV20-1 and TRBJ2-3, with 9 bases lining up with TRBD2. The CDR3 runs to 15 residues. Germline V gene sequence: CDR1 DFQATT, CDR2 SNEGSKA (reference sequence). V lost 3 bases to trimming and J lost 3 bases; unmatched junction nucleotides: 7. The chain's CDR3 is CSARPTSGLTDTQYF. The CDR3, as DNA: TGCAGTGCTAGGCCGACTAGCGGCCTTACAGATACGCAGTATTTT.

This clonotype has just a few counts. Sequence at one end of the junction differs from germline and may be a read error. This chain connects TRBV12-3 or TRBV12-4 to TRBJ2-1, with TRBD2 matching over 9 bases. The CDR3 is made up of 15 amino acids. This chain's CDR3 is CTSSQTSGGYNEQFF. The CDR3 nucleotides read TGTACCAGCAGTCAGACTAGCGGAGGGTACAATGAGCAGTTCTTC.

This clonotype occurred many times. CDR3 residues: CASSLVWGETQYF. The CDR3 coding sequence is TGTGCCAGCAGCTTAGTTTGGGGAGAGACCCAGTACTTC. V usage is TRBV11-2 and J usage is TRBJ2-5; D is unclear. Germline values: CDR1 SGHAT, CDR2 FQNNGV. V was shortened by 1 base and J by 4 bases, with 7 bases between the two germline ends. The CDR3 is 13 amino acids.

The chain joins TRBV27 to TRBJ2-7; TRBD2 might be the D (5 bases). V was shortened by 5 bases and J by 2 bases, with 13 bases between the two germline ends. Germline CDR1 MNHEY, CDR2 SMNVEV (reference sequence). The CDR3 length is 14 residues. The CDR3 region is CASSVYLRAYEQYF. For the CDR3, the DNA is TGTGCCAGCAGTGTGTATTTGAGGGCCTACGAGCAGTACTTC.

V gene TRBV7-9 combines with J gene TRBJ2-1, with 7 bases matching TRBD2. Germline CDR1 and CDR2: SEHNR and FQNEAQ (reference sequence). V gave up 4 bases and J gave up 5 bases; unmatched junction bases: 20. The CDR3 length is 19 residues. This chain's CDR3 is CASSSQFDLLGTTHNEQFF. The CDR3 region has the DNA TGTGCCAGCAGCTCTCAGTTTGATCTCCTTGGGACTACTCACAATGAGCAGTTCTTC.

This clonotype came up a few times. This chain joins TRBV3-1 and TRBJ1-2; TRBD1 is a possible D gene (5 bases). The V gene lost 2 bases and the J gene lost 3 bases, with 13 bases spanning the gap. The CDR3 contains 15 residues. Germline V gene lookup returns CDR1 LGHDT and CDR2 YNNKEL (reference sequence). The CDR3 bases are TGTGCCAGCAGCCAAATCGGGGGTCTGGACTATGGCTACACCTTC. This gives the protein CASSQIGGLDYGYTF.

This clonotype was recorded at least ten times. The rearrangement links TRBV7-8 to TRBJ1-5; D unresolved. Trimming took 5 bases from V and 0 from J, leaving 11 bases between them. CDR3 length: 15 amino acids. Per germline, CDR1 SGHVS and CDR2 FQNEAQ. CDR3 loop: CASSPYRNSNQPQHF. CDR3 nucleotide sequence: TGTGCCAGCAGCCCTTACAGAAATAGCAATCAGCCCCAGCATTTT.